This T cell receptor (beta chain) was recovered during a study of control samples from healthy donors and cancer patients. Clones were read by immunoSEQ multiplex PCR, and TCRdb kept only the in-frame ones, dropping some. Of 230,000 or so clones listed, 85% to 95% are singletons. This CDR3 region has 17 residues. Germline CDR1 SGHTA, CDR2 FQGTGA. Losses at the gene ends were 5 bases for V and 0 bases for J; bases not matched to a gene: 5. The receptor's source is a man in his fifties or sixties in good health. The specimen was blood. The chain uses TRBV7-3 and TRBJ2-2; TRBD2 matches at 11 bases. The CDR3 is CASSGGTSGPNTGELFF. The CDR3 bases are TGTGCCAGCAGCGGAGGGACTAGCGGACCGAACACCGGGGAGCTGTTTTTT.